Reported below is one T cell receptor (beta chain). Its antigen remains unidentified. No qualities accompany the bases; no much larger clone lies one base away. The method was PCR. Sequencing used a HiSeq X Ten. TCRdb cleaned the public reads at Q25 with fastp, built clones with MiXCR and kept in-frame beta chains. Rows with one shared CDR3 protein collapse into an entry with the most common genes and DNA. Here the sample has 7,000 to 8,500 distinct CDR3 sequences; approximately 50% occur a single time. The ten largest clones represent over 20% of the sample. There are 14 amino acids in the CDR3, from cysteine to phenylalanine inclusive. The sequence is cut down to CDR3 DNA, 42 bases in frame from base 1. The germline V gene specifies ENHRY as CDR1 and SYGVKD as CDR2. The data originate from a study of CD4 and CD8 cells across lung adenocarcinoma regions listed by TCRdb under 2018. As for the study more broadly: Intratumor heterogeneity of the T cell receptor repertoire was examined by comparing tumor centers with tumor margins.

The donors were patients who had localized lung adenocarcinoma, which is a subtype of non-small cell lung cancer. Samples were obtained from the centers of localized lung adenocarcinomas. CD4+ T cells from tumor tissue were profiled separately from CD8+ T cells for TCR repertoire analysis. The sequenced sample consisted of CD4+ T cells from the center of a lung tumor. Per the publication, the cell subset or site label means: tumor center region. The receptor chain draws on TRBV10-3 and TRBJ2-3; the best D guess is TRBD2, with 7 bases matching. The TCR comes from a female donor with lung adenocarcinoma. The CD4 and CD8 labels of this study may be unreliable. The CDR3 reads CAARGAGDTETQYF. The DNA reads as follows: TGTGCGGCCCGAGGGGCGGGGGACACAGAGACCCAGTATTTT.